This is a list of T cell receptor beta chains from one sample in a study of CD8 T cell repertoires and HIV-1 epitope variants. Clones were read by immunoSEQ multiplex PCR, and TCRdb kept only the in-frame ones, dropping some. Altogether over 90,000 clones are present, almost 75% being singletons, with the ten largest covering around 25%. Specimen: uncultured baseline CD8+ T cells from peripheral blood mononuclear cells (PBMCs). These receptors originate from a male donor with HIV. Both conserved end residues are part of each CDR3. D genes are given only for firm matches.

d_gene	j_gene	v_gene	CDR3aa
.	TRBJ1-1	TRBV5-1	CASRIDRYTEAFF
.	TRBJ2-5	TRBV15	CATSSRYPSGETQYF
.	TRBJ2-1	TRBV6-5	CASSYGFTTGINEQFF
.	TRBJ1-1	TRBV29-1	CSVSPKGVNTEAFF
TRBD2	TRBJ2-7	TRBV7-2	CASRFTSGAPYEQYF
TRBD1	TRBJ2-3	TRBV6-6	CASSYVGQGQGTQYF
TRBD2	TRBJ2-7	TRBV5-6	CASSWEAGGRTYEQYF
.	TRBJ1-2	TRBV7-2	CASLGASYGYTF
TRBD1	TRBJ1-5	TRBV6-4	CASSRDRERSNQPQHF
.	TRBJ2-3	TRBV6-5	CASSYSGQSPDTQYF
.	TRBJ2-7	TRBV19	CASSIGRGEWNEQYF
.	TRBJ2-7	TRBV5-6	CASSPPSRRRTYEQYF
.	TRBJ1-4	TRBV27	CASSLRGNEKLFF
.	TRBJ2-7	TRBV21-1	CASSSDRRSYEQYF
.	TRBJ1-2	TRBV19	CASSARPIKNYGYTF
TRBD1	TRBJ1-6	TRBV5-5	CASRNRGFGNSPLHF
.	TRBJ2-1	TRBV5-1	CASSLAVENEQFF
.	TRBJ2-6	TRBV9	CASSVVGRGAGANVLTF
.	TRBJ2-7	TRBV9	CASSVAAGAPYEQYF
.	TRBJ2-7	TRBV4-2	CASSQDRGSSYEQYF
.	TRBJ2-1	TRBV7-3	CASSSQGTGTMMQFF
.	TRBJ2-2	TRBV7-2	CASSRRQGKSFGELFF
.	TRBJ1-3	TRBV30	CAWSRRGGNTIYF
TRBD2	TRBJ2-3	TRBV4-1	CASSQDDGGSTDTQYF
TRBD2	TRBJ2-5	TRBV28	CASSLGASGFQETQYF
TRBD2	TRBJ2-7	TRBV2	CASSEGLAVAYEQYF
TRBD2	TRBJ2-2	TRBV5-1	CASRSRTSADTGELFF
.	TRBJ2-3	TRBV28	CASSSSAGSSRDTQYF
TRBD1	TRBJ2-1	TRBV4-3	CASSQAGGSEQFF
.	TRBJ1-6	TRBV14	CASSQELRDSPLHF
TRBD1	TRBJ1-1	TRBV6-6	CASRDRGGTEAFF
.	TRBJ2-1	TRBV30	CAWGGPSYNEQFF
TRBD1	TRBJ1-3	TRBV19	CASRSDRGINSGNTIYF
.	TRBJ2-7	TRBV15	CATSREPRYEQYF
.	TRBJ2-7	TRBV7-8	CASSLPRAGAREQYF
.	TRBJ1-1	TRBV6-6	CASSYSRQQNTEAFF
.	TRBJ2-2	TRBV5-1	CASSLAGKAGELFF
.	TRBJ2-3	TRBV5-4	CASSSNRDQDTQYF
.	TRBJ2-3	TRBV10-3	CAIQDLSNPQYF
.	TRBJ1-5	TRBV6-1	CASTQGYSNQPQHF
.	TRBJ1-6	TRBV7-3	CASSLSIESRLHF
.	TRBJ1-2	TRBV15	CATSRDPAGGYTF
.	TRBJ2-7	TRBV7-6	CASSSGQKEQYF
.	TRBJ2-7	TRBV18	CASSPPSKVYEQYF
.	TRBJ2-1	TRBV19	CASSIAGFGQHNEQFF
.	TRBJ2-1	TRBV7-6	CASSPWAPDEQFF
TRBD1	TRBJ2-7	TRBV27	CASRTGQGEDYEQYF
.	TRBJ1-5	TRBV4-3	CASSQSAGNQPQHF
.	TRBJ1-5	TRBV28	CASIYSGAQPQHF
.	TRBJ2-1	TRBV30	CAWSGVIEQFF
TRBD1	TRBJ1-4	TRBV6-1	CASRTGVPNEKLFF
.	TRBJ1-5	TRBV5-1	CASNCARDTQNQPQHF
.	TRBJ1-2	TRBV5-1	CASSLDGYDYGYTF